The present TCR beta chain was sequenced within a study of breast tumors, draining lymph nodes, adjacent tissues. This clonotype has at least ten counts. V was trimmed by 7 bases and J by 5 bases, leaving 11 bases between them. The CDR3 totals 12 residues. CDR1 is SNHLY, CDR2 FYNNEI, per germline. Via MiXCR, TCRdb re-called the multiplex PCR reads, giving one row per CDR3 protein. The sample records some 25,000 distinct CDR3 sequences, 68% being singletons. Source material: tumor-adjacent breast tissue. The TCR sequence derives from a female donor with breast cancer. Some clones in this sample may be carry-over from other donors' samples. The chain recombines TRBV2 with TRBJ2-5; D is unresolved. The CDR3 bases are TGTGCCAGCACCCCAGGCCGGGAGACCCAGTACTTC. Its protein is CASTPGRETQYF.